This TCR beta chain was recovered during a study of shared clonotypes between healthy human individuals. Trimming shortened V by 0 bases and J by 1 base, and 12 bases separated the two germline ends. This CDR3 comprises 16 residues. CDR1 is SGHRS, CDR2 YFSETQ, per germline. Regarding the study as a whole: Memory subsets had estimated richness that was generally smaller than that of naive subsets. Among donors, the sharing of clonotypes was expected to be influenced by sequencing depth.

Samples underwent the assay at deep level. Measured with immunoSEQ multiplex PCR; TCRdb has only the in-frame clones, and not every one. This sample has around 350,000 clones, with 73% found just once. Of note for this clone: The antigen is undetermined.

Donors were Caucasian adults residing in Nashville, Tennessee, USA. The chain has TRBV5-1 and TRBJ2-3; the D gene is possibly TRBD2 (5 bases). The sequence was obtained from a man younger than 40 in good health. Sequencing was done on a sample of memory CD4+ T cells sorted from blood. Subset defined: CD45RA-negative fraction. The CDR3 DNA follows: TGCGCCAGCAGCTTGGGCGGGTCTAGTGGCACAGATACGCAGTATTTT. This encodes CASSLGGSSGTDTQYF.